These 14 T cell receptor beta chains were all obtained from the same sample, sequenced in a study of yellow fever vaccine responses in identical twins. TCRdb reanalysed the RT-PCR reads using MiXCR and keeps one entry per CDR3 protein. The table shows about 1,700 distinct CDR3 sequences, with about 90% occurring only once. The specimen was T cells from blood (PBMCs), unsorted or a sorted subset (not recorded which), collected before or after yellow fever vaccination (not recorded which). The receptors here all came from a woman aged 18-29 years who received the yellow fever vaccine.

A word on this clonotype: Because the CDR3 is missing its conserved closing phenylalanine or tryptophan, this is likely a read error. J is TRBJ1-1 and V is TRBV4-2; D not resolved. Per germline, CDR1 LGHNA and CDR2 YNFKEQ. The CDR3 is 15 amino acids. Between the trimmed V and J ends, which lost 1 base and 0 bases, there was a span of 9 bases. The DNA for the CDR3 is TGTGCCAGCAGCCAAGTTGGCGTTATGAACACTGAAGCTTTCTCT. It encodes CASSQVGVMNTEAFS.

The gene calls are TRBV11-3 and TRBJ2-1; D is unclear. CDR1 SGHNT and CDR2 YENEEA come from the germline V gene. V lost 0 bases and J lost 4, with 13 bases in between. The CDR3 extends over 16 amino acids. This CDR3 is CASSLEGMGFYNEQFF. The CDR3 DNA reads TGTGCCAGCAGCTTAGAAGGGATGGGTTTTTACAATGAGCAGTTCTTC.

This rearrangement joins TRBV6-5 to TRBJ2-7; D is perhaps TRBD2 (7 bases). Looked up from germline, CDR1 is MNHEY and CDR2 is SVGAGI. The CDR3 has 16 amino acids. V lost 0 bases and J 3 bases, leaving 15 bases between the germline ends. The CDR3 DNA reads as TGTGCCAGCAGTTACTCCTGGGGGGGCGGAATCTACGAGCAGTACTTC. Translation: CASSYSWGGGIYEQYF.

The rearrangement joins TRBV4-1 to TRBJ2-7; D not certain. The CDR3 runs to 14 residues. Trimming removed 1 base from V and 6 bases from J, with 13 bases in between. Germline CDR1 MGHRA, CDR2 YSYEKL. The CDR3 coding sequence is TGCGCCAGCAGCCAAGGGGCCTTAGGTGGCGAGCAGTACTTC. This sequence encodes CASSQGALGGEQYF.

The gene calls are TRBV3-1 and TRBJ2-1; 7 nucleotides line up with TRBD1. CDR1 is LGHDT, CDR2 YNNKEL, per germline (reference sequence). The CDR3 spans 15 residues. V was clipped by 4 bases and J by 4 bases; unmatched bases: 7. CDR3 nucleotide sequence: TGTGCCAGCAGCCTCCGGGACAGCCTATACAATGAGCAGTTCTTC. Its protein is CASSLRDSLYNEQFF.

The J gene is TRBJ2-7, the V gene TRBV5-1; 7 bases line up with TRBD1. The length of the CDR3 is 14 residues. Germline loops: CDR1 SGHRS, CDR2 YFSETQ. The V and J ends lost 4 bases and 7 bases, in that order; junction bases with no gene match: 11. CDR3 coding DNA: TGCGCCAGCAGCCCCCGACAGGGAGTTAGTGAGCAGTACTTC. It translates to CASSPRQGVSEQYF. The full variable domain, its missing parts supplied by reference TRBV5-1 and TRBJ2-7, is KAGVTQTPRYLIKTRGQQVTLSCSPISGHRSVSWYQQTPGQGLQFLFEYFSETQRNKGNFPGRFSGRQFSNSRSEMNVSTLELGDSALYLCASSPRQGVSEQYFGPGTRLTVT.

The chain joins TRBV20-1 to TRBJ2-7; TRBD1 might be the D (6 bases). CDR3 length: 13 residues. From germline, CDR1 is DFQATT and CDR2 SNEGSKA (reference sequence). V lost 0 bases, J lost 4 bases, and 10 bases lay in between. CDR3 bases: TGCAGTGCTAGAGATCCTAGGGGGTACGAGCAGTACTTC. The encoded protein is CSARDPRGYEQYF.

The chain has TRBV7-9 and TRBJ2-3, with 9 nucleotides matching TRBD1. V was pared by 8 bases and J by 0 bases, with 6 bases of the junction left unmatched. Germline-derived CDR1 and CDR2 are SEHNR and FQNEAQ (reference sequence). This CDR3 comprises 15 residues. CDR3 sequence (DNA): TGTGCCAGCGATACCGGGACAGGGAGCACAGATACGCAGTATTTT. It codes for CASDTGTGSTDTQYF.

This rearrangement joins TRBV4-3 to TRBJ2-7, with 11 nucleotides matching TRBD2. CDR1 and CDR2 (germline): LGHNA, YSLEER. V gave up 1 base and J gave up 7 bases; unmatched junction bases: 9. The CDR3 has 16 amino acids. The CDR3: CASSQVLAGGPGEQYF. DNA of the CDR3: TGCGCCAGCAGCCAAGTTTTAGCGGGAGGGCCTGGAGAGCAGTACTTC.

The chain uses TRBV7-9 and TRBJ2-2; 9 bases map to TRBD1. Looked up from germline, CDR1 is SEHNR and CDR2 is FQNEAQ (reference sequence). CDR3 length: 15 residues. With 6 bases clipped from V and 4 bases from J, the junction kept 6 bases outside the gene matches. The CDR3 loop is CASRTGGFGTGELFF. The CDR3 DNA sequence: TGTGCCAGCAGAACAGGGGGCTTTGGCACCGGGGAGCTGTTTTTT.

A single count supports this clonotype. It is likely a read error, because the conserved phenylalanine at the end of the CDR3 is missing. V usage is TRBV5-6 and J usage is TRBJ1-5; TRBD1 is a possible D gene (6 bases). This CDR3 comprises 15 residues. V lost 4 bases and J lost 0, with 11 bases in between. CDR1 and CDR2 from the germline V gene are SGHDT and YYEEEE. The CDR3 DNA reads as TGTGCCAGCAGCCCGACAGGAGATAGCAATCAGCCCCAGCATTTG. This translates into CASSPTGDSNQPQHL.

This clonotype was observed once. The chain links TRBV18 to TRBJ2-3; possibly TRBD2 for D (5 bases). This CDR3 is built from 14 residues. Germline values: CDR1 KGHSH, CDR2 LQKENI. Deletions cut 5 bases from V and 2 bases from J, with 11 bases between. CDR3 region: CASSVTRNTDTQYF. In DNA form, the CDR3 reads TGTGCCAGCTCAGTTACTAGAAACACAGATACGCAGTATTTT.

The chain combines TRBV29-1 with TRBJ2-1; the D gene could be TRBD1 or TRBD2 (6 bases each). This CDR3 has 15 residues. Trimming took 4 bases from V and 8 from J, leaving 21 bases between them. Germline V CDR1 and CDR2: SQVTM, ANQGSEA. CDR3 DNA sequence: TGCAGCGTTGTCGGGGGCGTTATCCCAACCGATGAGCAGTTCTTC. The encoded protein is CSVVGGVIPTDEQFF.

The CDR3 nucleotides read TGCGCCAGCAGTGGGGGGCGGAACACTGAAGCTTTCTTT. It translates to CASSGGRNTEAFF. The chain couples TRBV10-1 to TRBJ1-1; possibly TRBD1 for D (6 bases). Deletions cut 4 bases from V and 1 base from J, with 7 bases between. Germline CDR1 reads WNHNN; CDR2 reads SYGVQD (reference sequence). The CDR3 is made up of 13 amino acids.